Described below is a single TCR beta chain sequence and its context. Repertoires were generated with immunoSEQ multiplex PCR, while TCRdb's copy carries only in-frame clones and drops some. The sample yields 55,000 to 75,000 clones, about 95% seen once. The CDR3 runs 18 residues. With 2 bases clipped from V and 8 bases from J, the junction kept 15 bases outside the gene matches. CDR1 is SEHNR, CDR2 FQNEAQ, per germline (reference sequence). This entry is derived from a study of technical replicates of blood from a few donors. This receptor was obtained from a human donor in good health. Some clones in this sample may be carry-over from other donors' samples. Sample: PBMCs. V usage is TRBV7-9 and J usage is TRBJ2-1; the match to TRBD2 covers 10 bases. The CDR3 loop is CASSLKWRLAGVEDEQFF. Here the CDR3 DNA reads TGTGCCAGCAGCTTAAAGTGGAGGCTAGCGGGAGTAGAGGATGAGCAGTTCTTC.